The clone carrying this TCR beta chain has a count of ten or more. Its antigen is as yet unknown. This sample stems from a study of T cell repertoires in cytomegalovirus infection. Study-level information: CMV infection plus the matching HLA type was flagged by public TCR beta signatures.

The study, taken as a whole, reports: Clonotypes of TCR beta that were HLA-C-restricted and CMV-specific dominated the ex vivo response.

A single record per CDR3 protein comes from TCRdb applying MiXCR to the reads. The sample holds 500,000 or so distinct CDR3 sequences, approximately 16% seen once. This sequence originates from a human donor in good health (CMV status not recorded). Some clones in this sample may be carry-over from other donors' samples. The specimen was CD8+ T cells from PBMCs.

CDR3 loop: CASSLWPGKNTEAFF. The CDR3 DNA reads TGTGCCAGCAGCTTATGGCCCGGGAAGAACACTGAAGCTTTCTTT. This rearrangement joins TRBV11-1 to TRBJ1-1; D is undetermined. V lost 2 bases, J lost 1 base, and 11 bases lay in between. CDR3 length equals 15 residues. CDR1 and CDR2 from the germline V gene are SGHAT and FQDESV (reference sequence).